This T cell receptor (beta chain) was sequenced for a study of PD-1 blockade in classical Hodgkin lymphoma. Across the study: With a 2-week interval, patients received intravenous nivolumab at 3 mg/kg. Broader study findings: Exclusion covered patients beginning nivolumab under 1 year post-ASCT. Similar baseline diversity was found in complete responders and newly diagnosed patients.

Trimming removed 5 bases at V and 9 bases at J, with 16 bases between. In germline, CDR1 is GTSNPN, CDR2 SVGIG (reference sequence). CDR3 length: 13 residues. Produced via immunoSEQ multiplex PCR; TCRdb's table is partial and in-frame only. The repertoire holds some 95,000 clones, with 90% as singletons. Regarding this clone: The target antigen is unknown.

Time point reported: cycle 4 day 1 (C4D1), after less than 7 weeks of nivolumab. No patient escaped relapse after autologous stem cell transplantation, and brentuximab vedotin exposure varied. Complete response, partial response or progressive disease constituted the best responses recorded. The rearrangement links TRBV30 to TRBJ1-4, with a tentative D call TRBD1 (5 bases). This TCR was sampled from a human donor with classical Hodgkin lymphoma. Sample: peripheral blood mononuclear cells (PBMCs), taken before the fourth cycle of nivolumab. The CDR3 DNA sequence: TGTGCCTGGGGTAAACCCGGGACTCAAAAACTGTTTTTT. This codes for CAWGKPGTQKLFF.